Listed here are 31 T cell receptor beta chains from one sample, sequenced in a study of blood T cell repertoires in COVID-19. Sequencing was performed with immunoSEQ multiplex PCR; in TCRdb, only in-frame clones are kept and a portion is missing. Among roughly 57,000 clones listed, 90% were seen once. Material: peripheral blood. The receptors originated from a man older than 75 with acute or convalescent COVID-19.

The chain uses TRBV5-1 and TRBJ2-1; 7 positions match TRBD2. Trimming at V came to 0 bases and at J to 8 bases, leaving 8 bases not matched to a gene. Germline V gene sequence: CDR1 SGHRS, CDR2 YFSETQ. There are 15 residues in the CDR3. The CDR3 spells CASSLARLARDEQFF. CDR3 nucleotides: TGCGCCAGCAGCTTGGCGAGACTAGCTAGGGATGAGCAGTTCTTC.

The gene calls are TRBV10-3 and TRBJ1-1; 8 nucleotides match TRBD1. Germline V gene sequence: CDR1 ENHRY, CDR2 SYGVKD. V dropped 2 bases and J dropped 1; count of bases not matched to a gene: 3. The CDR3 covers 15 residues. Here the CDR3 DNA reads TGTGCCATCAGTGAGAGGGGGACAGGGAACACTGAAGCTTTCTTT. Its translation: CAISERGTGNTEAFF.

The rearrangement joins TRBV4-2 to TRBJ1-4; 9 nucleotides match TRBD1. V shed 5 bases, J shed 5 bases, and the junction held 12 bases outside the gene matches. This CDR3 is built from 17 residues. Germline-derived CDR1 and CDR2 are LGHNA and YNFKEQ. This CDR3 is CASSLTKSGTGNEKLFF. In DNA, the CDR3 is TGTGCCAGCAGCTTGACGAAATCCGGGACAGGGAATGAAAAACTGTTTTTT.

The chain joins TRBV7-8 to TRBJ1-1, with TRBD1 matching over 8 bases. V dropped 5 bases and J dropped 6; count of bases not matched to a gene: 5. CDR3 length: 13 residues. Per germline, CDR1 SGHVS and CDR2 FQNEAQ. CDR3 amino acids: CASSTGQGAEAFF. CDR3 DNA sequence: TGTGCCAGCAGCACTGGACAGGGCGCTGAAGCTTTCTTT.

This sequence joins TRBV11-3 and TRBJ2-3; D may be TRBD2 (6 bases). Trimming cost V 5 bases and J 0 bases, with 9 bases left between them. The germline CDR1 and CDR2 sequences are SGHNT and YENEEA. There are 14 residues in the CDR3. CDR3 sequence (DNA): TGTGCCAGCAGCCCCGGGACTAGCACAGATACGCAGTATTTT. Protein: CASSPGTSTDTQYF.

The CDR3, as DNA: TGTGCCAGCAGCCCCTACCCAGGGCCCCTCGGTGAGCAGTTCTTC. It codes for CASSPYPGPLGEQFF. The V and J genes are TRBV9 and TRBJ2-1; TRBD1 is a possible D gene (5 bases). V was clipped by 4 bases and J by 9 bases, with 20 bases between them. The CDR3 loop spans 15 amino acids. Germline loops: CDR1 SGDLS, CDR2 YYNGEE.

V gene TRBV5-6 combines with J gene TRBJ2-2; 9 bases align to TRBD1. The CDR3 runs 17 residues. Germline values: CDR1 SGHDT, CDR2 YYEEEE. Trimming cost V 2 bases and J 3 bases; bases outside gene matches: 8. The CDR3 loop is CASSFFLGQGDTGELFF. The CDR3, as DNA: TGTGCCAGCAGCTTTTTTTTGGGACAGGGAGACACCGGGGAGCTGTTTTTT.

The V gene is TRBV2, the J gene TRBJ1-6, with 8 bases that match TRBD1. Germline CDR1 is SNHLY and CDR2 is FYNNEI. Trimming took 7 bases from V and 8 from J; bases not matched to a gene: 10. The CDR3 is made up of 15 amino acids. The CDR3 loop reads CASKAPTGEYSPLHF. CDR3 coding DNA: TGTGCCAGCAAGGCCCCGACAGGGGAGTATTCACCCCTCCACTTT. The variable domain in full, completed from reference TRBV2 and TRBJ1-6, reads EPEVTQTPSHQVTQMGQEVILRCVPISNHLYFYWYRQILGQKVEFLVSFYNNEISEKSEIFDDQFSVERPDGSNFTLKIRSTKLEDSAMYFCASKAPTGEYSPLHFGNGTRLTVT.

The rearrangement uses TRBV6-6 and TRBJ2-1, with D unclear. This CDR3 has 15 amino acids. In germline, CDR1 is MNHNY, CDR2 SVGAGI (reference sequence). V lost 4 bases and J 0 bases, leaving 10 bases between the germline ends. The CDR3 DNA reads as TGTGCCAGCAGTTCAGGTTATAGCTCCTACAATGAGCAGTTCTTC. Translation: CASSSGYSSYNEQFF.

J is TRBJ2-2 and V is TRBV27; D not resolved. There are 16 residues in the CDR3. Germline assignment: CDR1 MNHEY and CDR2 SMNVEV (reference sequence). V was pared by 3 bases and J by 2 bases, with 13 bases between. CDR3 DNA: TGTGCCAGCAGTTTTTTGAGCCTCCCAAACACCGGGGAGCTGTTTTTT. It codes for CASSFLSLPNTGELFF.

In nucleotides, the CDR3 is TGCAGCGTTGAGGGAAAGGGGACTACTGAAGCTTTCTTT. This encodes CSVEGKGTTEAFF. The rearrangement links TRBV29-1 to TRBJ1-1, with D possibly being TRBD1 (5 bases). In germline, CDR1 is SQVTM, CDR2 ANQGSEA. V was clipped by 3 bases and J by 5 bases, with 13 bases between them. The CDR3 contains 13 residues.

The genes are TRBV7-8 and TRBJ2-2; 8 nucleotides align to TRBD1. The junction had 6 bases not matched to a gene; V was cut back by 5 bases and J by 4 bases. The CDR3 length is 15 residues. Germline V gene sequence: CDR1 SGHVS, CDR2 FQNEAQ. The CDR3 DNA reads as TGTGCCAGCAGCCACCAGGGGGCGGGCACCGGGGAGCTGTTTTTT. Translated, it gives CASSHQGAGTGELFF. The variable domain in full, with the rest retrieved from reference TRBV7-8 and TRBJ2-2, is GAGVSQSPRYKVAKRGQDVALRCDPISGHVSLFWYQQALGQGPEFLTYFQNEAQLDKSGLPSDRFFAERPEGSVSTLKIQRTQQEDSAVYLCASSHQGAGTGELFFGEGSRLTVL.

J is TRBJ2-7 and V is TRBV5-1, with 8 bases matching TRBD1. The germline gives CDR1 SGHRS, CDR2 YFSETQ. There are 16 residues in the CDR3. J lost 1 base, V lost 1 base, and 7 bases had no gene match. The CDR3 loop is CASSLTPDRASYEQYF. CDR3 nucleotides: TGCGCCAGCAGCTTGACACCGGACAGGGCTTCCTACGAGCAGTACTTC.

This chain uses TRBV5-1 with TRBJ1-6, with D perhaps TRBD1 (5 bases). CDR1 SGHRS and CDR2 YFSETQ come from the germline V gene. Deletions cut 4 bases from V and 6 bases from J, with 17 bases between. The length of the CDR3 is 16 residues. Written as DNA, the CDR3 is TGCGCCAGCAGCCAAACCCTGCAGGGCGCTAATTCACCCCTCCACTTT. This gives the protein CASSQTLQGANSPLHF.

The CDR3 is CSGFELAASTDTQYF. CDR3 coding DNA: TGCAGCGGCTTCGAACTAGCGGCCAGCACAGATACGCAGTATTTT. This rearrangement joins TRBV29-1 to TRBJ2-3; 8 bases fit TRBD2. V was clipped by 7 bases and J by 0 bases; unmatched bases: 9. Germline CDR1 reads SQVTM; CDR2 reads ANQGSEA. This CDR3 has 15 residues.

This chain connects TRBV6-2 or TRBV6-3 to TRBJ2-7; TRBD1 matches at 8 bases. The CDR3 is made up of 15 amino acids. CDR1 is MNHEY and CDR2 is SVGEGT in the germline V gene. V was pared by 6 bases and J by 2 bases, with 9 bases of the junction left unmatched. CDR3 bases: TGTGCCAGCAGCCCCAACGGGGACAGGACCTACGAGCAGTACTTC. It encodes CASSPNGDRTYEQYF.

The V gene is TRBV7-9, the J gene TRBJ1-4, with 9 nucleotides matching TRBD1. V trimming: 6 bases; J trimming: 5 bases; junction bases outside the gene matches: 4. Germline values: CDR1 SEHNR, CDR2 FQNEAQ (reference sequence). The CDR3 is made up of 14 amino acids. CDR3 coding DNA: TGTGCCAGCAGGGGGACAGGGCCAAATGAAAAACTGTTTTTT. Translation gives CASRGTGPNEKLFF.

The chain joins TRBV6-6 to TRBJ1-2; unclear D gene. Trimming shortened V by 0 bases and J by 3 bases, and 14 bases separated the two germline ends. The germline V gene encodes CDR1 MNHNY and CDR2 SVGAGI (reference sequence). This CDR3 is 16 amino acids long. In DNA form, the CDR3 reads TGTGCCAGCAGTTACTCGATGGAGGGAGCTGACTATGGCTACACCTTC. It translates to CASSYSMEGADYGYTF.

The gene calls are TRBV19 and TRBJ2-7; TRBD1 matches 8 bases. Germline V CDR1 and CDR2: LNHDA, SQIVND (reference sequence). This CDR3 comprises 14 residues. V shed 5 bases, J shed 5 bases, and the junction held 8 bases outside the gene matches. The chain's CDR3 is CASSSDRVLNEQYF. The DNA for the CDR3 is TGTGCCAGTAGTTCGGACAGGGTCTTGAACGAGCAGTACTTC.

The CDR3 DNA follows: TGTGCCAGCAGAGTGGCGGCGGGGGGTTACAATGAGCAGTTCTTC. Protein sequence: CASRVAAGGYNEQFF. The chain joins TRBV27 to TRBJ2-1, with TRBD2 matching over 8 bases. The CDR3 sequence is 15 residues long. Germline V CDR1 and CDR2: MNHEY, SMNVEV (reference sequence). V lost 6 bases to trimming and J lost 4 bases; unmatched junction nucleotides: 8.

The chain has TRBV3-1 (or the pseudogene TRBV3-2) and TRBJ2-1; D unresolved. This CDR3 has 12 residues. V lost 4 bases and J 4 bases, leaving 5 bases between the germline ends. CDR1 and CDR2 from the germline V gene are LGHDT and YNNKEL (reference sequence). The CDR3 spells CASSLQYNEQFF. CDR3 DNA: TGTGCCAGCAGCCTGCAGTACAATGAGCAGTTCTTC.

CDR3: CASSLETGSNEKLFF. CDR3 coding DNA: TGTGCCAGCAGCTTGGAGACAGGGTCTAATGAAAAACTGTTTTTT. The chain carries TRBV7-6 and TRBJ1-4, with TRBD1 matching over 7 bases. J was trimmed by 3 bases and V by 3 bases; bases with no gene match: 4. The CDR3 spans 15 residues. Looked up from germline, CDR1 is SGHVS and CDR2 is FNYEAQ.

The rearrangement uses TRBV5-5 and TRBJ2-1, with 9 bases that match TRBD2. The V and J ends lost 0 bases and 9 bases, in that order; junction bases with no gene match: 7. The CDR3 spans 15 residues. The germline CDR1 and CDR2 sequences are SGHKS and YYEKEE (reference sequence). This CDR3 is CASSLAGGGALEQFF. The CDR3, as DNA: TGTGCCAGCAGCTTGGCGGGCGGGGGGGCGCTTGAGCAGTTCTTC. The full variable domain, its missing parts supplied by reference TRBV5-5 and TRBJ2-1, is DAGVTQSPTHLIKTRGQQVTLRCSPISGHKSVSWYQQVLGQGPQFIFQYYEKEERGRGNFPDRFSARQFPNYSSELNVNALLLGDSALYLCASSLAGGGALEQFFGPGTRLTVL.

V gene TRBV7-2 combines with J gene TRBJ1-5; perhaps TRBD1 as D (6 bases). The germline CDR1 and CDR2 sequences are SGHTA and FQGNSA. This CDR3 comprises 15 residues. Trimming stripped 5 bases from V and 0 bases from J, with 11 bases between. CDR3 DNA sequence: TGTGCCAGCAGCGTGGGACACGATAGCAATCAGCCCCAGCATTTT. Translated: CASSVGHDSNQPQHF.

The V gene is TRBV9, the J gene TRBJ2-5, with TRBD2 identical over 13 bases. This CDR3 region has 14 residues. With V trimmed by 3 bases and J by 5 bases, 1 base remained unmatched. Germline CDR1 SGDLS, CDR2 YYNGEE. CDR3 coding DNA: TGTGCCAGCAGCGGGACTAGCGGGGGTGAGACCCAGTACTTC. Amino acids: CASSGTSGGETQYF.

This chain joins TRBV5-1 and TRBJ1-1; 11 nucleotides line up with TRBD1. The CDR3 extends over 16 amino acids. CDR1 is SGHRS and CDR2 is YFSETQ in the germline V gene. Trimming removed 6 bases from V and 1 base from J; junction bases left unmatched: 8. CDR3 protein: CASTSGQGAGNTEAFF. The CDR3 bases are TGCGCCAGCACCTCCGGACAGGGGGCTGGGAACACTGAAGCTTTCTTT.

This chain connects TRBV7-9 to TRBJ2-7; the D is unclear. Germline V lookup: CDR1 SEHNR, CDR2 FQNEAQ (reference sequence). Trimming stripped 5 bases from V and 6 bases from J, with 14 bases between. The length of the CDR3 is 13 residues. This chain's CDR3 is CASSPDSLFEQYF. The CDR3 DNA reads TGTGCCAGCAGCCCAGACTCCCTGTTCGAGCAGTACTTC.

This clone was recorded once. V is TRBV30 and J is TRBJ2-3; a possible D gene is TRBD2 (6 bases). CDR3 length: 14 amino acids. The germline gives CDR1 GTSNPN, CDR2 SVGIG (reference sequence). V was shortened by 3 bases and J by 0 bases, with 10 bases between the two germline ends. The CDR3 sequence is CAWSRGVSTDTQYF. CDR3 sequence (DNA): TGTGCCTGGAGCCGCGGGGTCAGCACAGATACGCAGTATTTT.

The chain couples TRBV29-1 to TRBJ2-1; TRBD1 agrees at 9 bases. V lost 5 bases and J lost 7; bases outside the gene matches: 12. Germline V gives CDR1 SQVTM, CDR2 ANQGSEA. This CDR3 contains 15 residues. The chain's CDR3 is CSVNLMDRGRNEQFF. CDR3 nucleotide sequence: TGCAGCGTTAACCTAATGGACAGGGGAAGGAATGAGCAGTTCTTC.

This clone has just one count. The rearrangement links TRBV19 to TRBJ2-5, with 11 bases matching TRBD1. The CDR3 has 17 residues. Germline V gives CDR1 LNHDA, CDR2 SQIVND (reference sequence). V lost 7 bases to trimming and J lost 0 bases; unmatched junction nucleotides: 10. CDR3 in amino acids: CASNPGQGVTDQETQYF. CDR3 DNA sequence: TGTGCCAGTAACCCGGGACAGGGGGTTACCGACCAAGAGACCCAGTACTTC.

The chain has TRBV29-1 and TRBJ2-3; D gene uncertain. V was clipped by 4 bases and J by 3 bases, with 8 bases between them. Germline CDR1 reads SQVTM; CDR2 reads ANQGSEA. The CDR3 length is 12 residues. This chain's CDR3 is CSVVPRTDTQYF. The CDR3 nucleotides read TGCAGCGTTGTCCCCCGTACAGATACGCAGTATTTT.